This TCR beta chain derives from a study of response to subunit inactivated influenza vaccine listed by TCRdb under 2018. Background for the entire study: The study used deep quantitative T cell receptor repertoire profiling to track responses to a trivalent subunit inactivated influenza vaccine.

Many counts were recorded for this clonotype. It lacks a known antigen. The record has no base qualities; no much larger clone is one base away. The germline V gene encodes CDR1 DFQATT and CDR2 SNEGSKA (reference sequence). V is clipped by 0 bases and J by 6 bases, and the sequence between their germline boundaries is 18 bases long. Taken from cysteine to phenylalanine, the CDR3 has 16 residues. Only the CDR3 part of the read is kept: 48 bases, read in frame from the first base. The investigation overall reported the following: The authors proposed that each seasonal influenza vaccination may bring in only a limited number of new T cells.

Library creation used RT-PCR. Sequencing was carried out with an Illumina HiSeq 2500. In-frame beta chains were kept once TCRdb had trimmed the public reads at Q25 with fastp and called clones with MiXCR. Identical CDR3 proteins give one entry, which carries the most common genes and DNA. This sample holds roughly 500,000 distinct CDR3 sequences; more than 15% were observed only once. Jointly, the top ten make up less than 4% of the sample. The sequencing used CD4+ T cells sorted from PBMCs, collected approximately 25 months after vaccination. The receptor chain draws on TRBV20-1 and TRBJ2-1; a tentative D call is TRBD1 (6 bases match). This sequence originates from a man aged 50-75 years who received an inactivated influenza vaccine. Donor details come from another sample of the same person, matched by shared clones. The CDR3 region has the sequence CSARDPRGHLGNEQFF. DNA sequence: TGCAGTGCTAGAGATCCCAGGGGACACCTTGGCAATGAGCAGTTCTTC.